This T cell receptor beta chain stems from a study of T cells after yellow fever vaccination. From the 5' RACE reads, TCRdb called clonotypes with MiXCR, one entry per CDR3 protein. The data contain hundreds of thousands of distinct CDR3 sequences, approximately 13% of them singletons. CDR1 is DFQATT and CDR2 is SNEGSKA in the germline V gene (reference sequence). J gave up 9 bases and V 6 bases, and 14 bases lay outside the gene matches. The CDR3 length is 14 residues. This clonotype was counted only a few times. Here the sequenced sample was PBMCs, taken on the day of the yellow fever booster vaccination. The chain employs TRBV20-1 and TRBJ2-1; 7 nucleotides line up with TRBD1. This receptor was taken from a young man who received the YFV17D yellow fever vaccine. CDR3 DNA sequence: TGCAGTGCCATAGACAGGGTCCTGGCGGGTGAGCAGTTCTTC. It is translated as CSAIDRVLAGEQFF.